This T cell receptor (beta chain) was found in a study of blood T cell repertoires in COVID-19. V was pared by 3 bases and J by 7 bases, with 7 bases between. The CDR3 runs to 13 residues. About this clone itself: The same CDR3 also results from other DNA sequences found in this sample.

Data came from immunoSEQ multiplex PCR; TCRdb stores just in-frame clones and leaves some out. The data contain about 160,000 clones, less than 85% of them singletons. Material for sequencing was PBMCs or T cells enriched from blood (not recorded which). The chain links TRBV12-3 or TRBV12-4 to TRBJ1-6; TRBD1 is a possible D gene (6 bases). The sequence came from a man aged 55 to 70 who had recovered from COVID-19. The CDR3 loop reads CASSLRGNSPLHF. CDR3 in DNA: TGTGCCAGCAGTTTGAGGGGGAATTCACCCCTCCACTTT.